The rows below give T cell receptor beta chains drawn from one sample of a study of regulatory T cells in long-lasting Graves disease. TCRdb recomputed calls from the multiplex PCR reads with MiXCR, one row per CDR3 protein. The top ten clones hold roughly 7% of a sample with about 470,000 distinct CDR3 sequences, 20% to 25% of them seen once. The sequencing used peripheral blood mononuclear cells (PBMCs), collected when the disease was refractory, from a patient treated with antithyroid drugs. The receptor source for this set is a female donor with Graves disease. The CDR3 runs from the conserved cysteine through the conserved F or W. A D gene is named only where the DNA matches it firmly. Size is omitted from some rows. Given values are once, few, many or a class for expanded clones.

>TRBD2|TRBJ2-1|.|TRBV30
CAWREGRNEQFF
TGTGCCTGGCGGGAGGGGCGCAATGAGCAGTTCTTC
>.|TRBJ1-5|.|TRBV19
CASNWGPEEPQHF
TGTGCCAGTAATTGGGGGCCCGAAGAGCCCCAGCATTTT
>TRBD2|TRBJ2-7|many|TRBV7-2
CASSLFTSGGYEQYF
TGTGCCAGCAGCCTTTTCACTAGCGGGGGCTACGAGCAGTACTTC
>.|TRBJ1-4|few|TRBV24-1
CATSDPHPADEKLFF
TGTGCCACCAGTGACCCTCACCCGGCCGATGAAAAACTGTTTTTT
>TRBD1|TRBJ2-7|many|TRBV7-8
CASSLEGTGRFVYEQYF
TGTGCCAGCAGCTTAGAAGGGACAGGGCGGTTTGTCTACGAGCAGTACTTC
>.|TRBJ2-7|.|TRBV11-2
CASSLVTDSYEQYF
TGTGCCAGCAGCTTAGTGACAGACTCCTACGAGCAGTACTTC
>.|TRBJ2-1|.|TRBV13
CASSLADKYGDEQFF
TGTGCCAGCAGCTTGGCCGACAAGTATGGGGATGAGCAGTTCTTC
>.|TRBJ2-1|.|TRBV6-2/TRBV6-3
CASSSSDHKQFF
TGTGCCAGCAGTTCGTCCGATCATAAGCAGTTCTTC
>.|TRBJ2-7|many|TRBV15
CATSRDRDPYEQYF
TGTGCCACCAGCAGAGATCGAGACCCCTACGAGCAGTACTTC
>.|TRBJ1-2|many|TRBV12-3/TRBV12-4
CASSLTVRGGYGYTF
TGTGCCAGCAGTTTAACAGTCCGGGGAGGCTATGGCTACACCTTC
>TRBD1|TRBJ1-1|few|TRBV7-9
CASSYGQVTEAFF
TGTGCCAGCAGCTATGGACAGGTCACTGAAGCTTTCTTT
>TRBD2|TRBJ2-5|.|TRBV19
CASSKGLAGDLEETQYF
TGTGCCAGTAGTAAAGGGCTAGCGGGGGACCTAGAAGAGACCCAGTACTTC
>.|TRBJ2-7|.|TRBV4-1
CASSQEQRGMDEQYF
TGCGCCAGCAGCCAAGAGCAGAGGGGTATGGACGAGCAGTACTTC
>TRBD1|TRBJ1-1|.|TRBV24-1
CATRSPGGTEAFF
TGTGCCACTCGGTCCCCAGGGGGGACTGAAGCTTTCTTT
>.|TRBJ1-3|.|TRBV5-1
CASSSSGVLSGNTIYF
TGCGCCAGCAGCTCGTCAGGGGTCCTCTCTGGAAACACCATATATTTT
>.|TRBJ2-7|.|TRBV5-1
CASSRLSVASYEQYF
TGCGCCAGCAGCCGGTTGAGCGTCGCCTCCTACGAGCAGTACTTC
>.|TRBJ2-7|.|TRBV6-2/TRBV6-3
CASSYRDSTEQYF
TGTGCCAGCAGTTACCGAGACTCAACTGAGCAGTACTTC
>.|TRBJ2-7|many|TRBV28
CASSLMYEQYF
TGTGCCAGCAGTTTGATGTACGAGCAGTACTTC
>.|TRBJ2-5|many|TRBV24-1
CATSLGLQETQYF
TGTGCCACCAGCCTGGGGCTCCAAGAGACCCAGTACTTC
>.|TRBJ2-2|.|TRBV7-9
CASSRHWAVSNTGELFF
TGTGCCAGCAGCCGCCATTGGGCCGTCTCGAACACCGGGGAGCTGTTTTTT
>TRBD1|TRBJ1-1|few|TRBV19
CASSFTGVAEAFF
TGTGCCAGTAGTTTCACAGGGGTGGCTGAAGCTTTCTTT
>.|TRBJ1-1|.|TRBV20-1
CSAVRGGRTEAFF
TGCAGTGCCGTCCGAGGGGGGCGCACTGAAGCTTTCTTT
>TRBD1|TRBJ2-4|.|TRBV14
CASSPRRTGRAKNIQYF
TGTGCCAGCAGCCCACGCAGGACAGGGAGGGCCAAAAACATTCAGTACTTC
>TRBD1|TRBJ1-2|few|TRBV19
CASSIRLGQGSSGYTF
TGTGCCAGTAGTATTCGCCTCGGACAGGGATCGTCGGGCTACACCTTC
>TRBD2|TRBJ2-7|.|TRBV6-1
CASSKTKWTSGYEQYF
TGTGCCAGCAGCAAGACGAAGTGGACTAGCGGCTACGAGCAGTACTTC
>.|TRBJ2-3|.|TRBV15
CATSRGGRQGVTDTQYF
TGTGCCACCAGCAGAGGAGGAAGACAAGGCGTCACAGATACGCAGTATTTT
>TRBD1|TRBJ1-4|few|TRBV12-3/TRBV12-4
CASNSQGVREKLFF
TGTGCCAGCAATTCCCAGGGGGTTCGAGAAAAACTGTTTTTT
>TRBD1|TRBJ1-1|many|TRBV7-8
CASSTGQGWLAFF
TGTGCCAGCAGCACTGGACAGGGATGGTTAGCTTTCTTT
>.|TRBJ1-6|many|TRBV5-1
CASSLAPGNDSPLHF
TGCGCCAGCAGCTTGGCCCCAGGGAACGATTCACCCCTCCACTTT
>.|TRBJ1-5|many|TRBV24-1
CATSDRDKGQPQHF
TGTGCCACCAGTGACCGGGACAAGGGGCAGCCCCAGCATTTT
>TRBD1|TRBJ2-7|.|TRBV20-1
CSAWTGLDYEQYF
TGCAGTGCATGGACAGGGTTAGACTACGAGCAGTACTTC
>TRBD1|TRBJ1-6|many|TRBV12-3/TRBV12-4
CASSLPAGGHSPLHF
TGTGCCAGCAGTCTCCCAGCAGGGGGGCACTCACCCCTCCACTTT
>.|TRBJ2-2|few|TRBV9
CASSVEGGTGELFF
TGTGCCAGCAGCGTAGAGGGGGGGACCGGGGAGCTGTTTTTT
>TRBD1|TRBJ2-1|few|TRBV10-3
CAISARGYGNEQFF
TGTGCCATCAGTGCCAGGGGGTATGGGAATGAGCAGTTCTTC
>TRBD1|TRBJ1-5|.|TRBV28
CASSTGTGGRDQPQHF
TGTGCCAGCAGTACCGGGACAGGGGGCAGGGATCAGCCCCAGCATTTT
>.|TRBJ1-6|many|TRBV27
CASSLSFTGSPLHF
TGTGCCAGCAGTTTATCGTTTACCGGTTCACCCCTCCACTTT
>TRBD2|TRBJ2-2|.|TRBV20-1
CSARDPQRGGRNGELFF
TGCAGTGCTAGAGACCCCCAGCGGGGGGGACGAAACGGGGAGCTGTTTTTT
>TRBD1|TRBJ2-3|.|TRBV28
CASSGDRATSSTDTQYF
TGTGCCAGCAGTGGGGACAGGGCGACTTCGAGCACAGATACGCAGTATTTT
>TRBD2|TRBJ2-5|.|TRBV5-6
CASSLDVGGAETQYF
TGTGCCAGCAGCTTGGATGTCGGGGGGGCGGAGACCCAGTACTTC